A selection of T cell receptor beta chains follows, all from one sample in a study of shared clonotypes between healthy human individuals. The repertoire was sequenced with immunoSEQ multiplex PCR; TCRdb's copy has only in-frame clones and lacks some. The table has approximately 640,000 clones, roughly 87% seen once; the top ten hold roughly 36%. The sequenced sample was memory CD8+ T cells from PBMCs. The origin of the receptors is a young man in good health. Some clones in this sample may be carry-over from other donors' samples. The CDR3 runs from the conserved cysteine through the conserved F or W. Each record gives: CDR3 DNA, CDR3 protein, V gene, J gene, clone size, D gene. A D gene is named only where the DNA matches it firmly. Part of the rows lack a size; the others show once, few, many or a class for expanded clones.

TGTGCCAGCAGCGTAGACGCGGGAGGAGGCTACACCTTC,CASSVDAGGGYTF,TRBV9,TRBJ1-2,few,-
TGTGCCAGCAGCCCCGGGACAGGACCTTACGAGCAGTACTTC,CASSPGTGPYEQYF,TRBV9,TRBJ2-7,once,TRBD1
TGTGCCAGTCCAGGGGGCTATGGAAACACCATATATTTT,CASPGGYGNTIYF,TRBV2,TRBJ1-3,-,TRBD1
TGTGCCAGTAGTCTGGACGGACTTAATGAAAAACTGTTTTTT,CASSLDGLNEKLFF,TRBV19,TRBJ1-4,-,-
TGTGCCAGCAGTTTATGGGCGGGAAGCACAGATACGCAGTATTTT,CASSLWAGSTDTQYF,TRBV28,TRBJ2-3,-,-
TGTGCCAGCAGCGCGGGGGACAGGGTACGACTGAACACTGAAGCTTTCTTT,CASSAGDRVRLNTEAFF,TRBV9,TRBJ1-1,-,TRBD1
TGTGCCAGCAGGCCGTTGATTCAGATTGAAGCTTTCTTT,CASRPLIQIEAFF,TRBV6-5,TRBJ1-1,-,-
TGTGCCAGCAGTTTATCGGTCCGAGGGGCCCAAGAGACCCAGTACTTC,CASSLSVRGAQETQYF,TRBV27,TRBJ2-5,-,-
TGTGCCAGCAGTTTTTCGGGGTCCGTGCGGAATTCACCCCTCCACTTT,CASSFSGSVRNSPLHF,TRBV28,TRBJ1-6,-,-
TGTGCCAGCAGTTACCAGGGGATAGGCTACGAGCAGTACTTC,CASSYQGIGYEQYF,TRBV6-5,TRBJ2-7,-,-
TGTGCCAGCAGTGCCAGGGGACTGAACTATGGCTACACCTTC,CASSARGLNYGYTF,TRBV2,TRBJ1-2,-,-
TGCGCCAGCAGCTTGGGGTGGAGTTCGCTTGGGGCTGAAGCTTTCTTT,CASSLGWSSLGAEAFF,TRBV5-1,TRBJ1-1,-,-
TGTGCCAGCAGCTTAATGGTTAGAGGCGATGAGCAGTTCTTC,CASSLMVRGDEQFF,TRBV7-3,TRBJ2-1,-,-
TGTGCCAGCAGCCGGACTAGCGGGAGGGCCAGTTACGAGCAGTACTTC,CASSRTSGRASYEQYF,TRBV7-8,TRBJ2-7,-,TRBD2
TGTGCCAGTGCCTTCGGGGACAGCCAGGGCTTT,CASAFGDSQGF,TRBV19,TRBJ1-1,once,TRBD1
TGCGCCAGCAAGTCCGCCCCGGACAGTAACTACGAGCAGTACTTC,CASKSAPDSNYEQYF,TRBV4-1,TRBJ2-7,-,-
TGTGCCAGCAGTCCGGGACTAGTATCAGATACGCAGTATTTT,CASSPGLVSDTQYF,TRBV6-6,TRBJ2-3,-,TRBD2
TGTGCCAGCAGCTTGGGCAGGGGGGACGAGACCCAGTACTTC,CASSLGRGDETQYF,TRBV5-4,TRBJ2-5,-,-
TGCGCCAGCAGCTTGAGGAGCGGGATTTACAATGAGCAGTTCTTC,CASSLRSGIYNEQFF,TRBV5-1,TRBJ2-1,-,TRBD2
TGTGCCAGCTCCCTTCGAGGGACTAGCTTTGATACGCAGTATTTT,CASSLRGTSFDTQYF,TRBV18,TRBJ2-3,once,TRBD2
TGTGCCAGCACACCGGAAGCTTTCTTT,CASTPEAFF,TRBV7-9,TRBJ1-1,-,-
TGCGCCAGCACATCGACGGCGGGGGTCCTAGATGGCTACACCTTC,CASTSTAGVLDGYTF,TRBV5-1,TRBJ1-2,-,-